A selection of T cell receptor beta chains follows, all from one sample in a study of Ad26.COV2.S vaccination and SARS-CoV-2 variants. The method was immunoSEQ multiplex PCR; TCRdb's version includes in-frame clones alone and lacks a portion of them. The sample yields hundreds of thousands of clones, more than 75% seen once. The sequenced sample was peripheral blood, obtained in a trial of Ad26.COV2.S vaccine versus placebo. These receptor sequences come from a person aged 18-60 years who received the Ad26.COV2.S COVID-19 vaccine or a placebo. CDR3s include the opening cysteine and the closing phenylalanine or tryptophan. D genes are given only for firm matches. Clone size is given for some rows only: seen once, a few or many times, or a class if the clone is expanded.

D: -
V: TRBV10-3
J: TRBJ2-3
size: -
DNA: TGTGCCACTAGGACCGACATAGCGGATACGCAGTATTTT
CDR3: CATRTDIADTQYF

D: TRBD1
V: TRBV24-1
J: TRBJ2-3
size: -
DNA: TGTGCCACCAGTAGGGGGCTGACAGATACGCAGTATTTT
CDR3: CATSRGLTDTQYF

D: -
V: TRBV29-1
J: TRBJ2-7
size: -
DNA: TGCAGCGTCGAAGAGGGGTCCTACGAGCAGTACTTC
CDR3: CSVEEGSYEQYF

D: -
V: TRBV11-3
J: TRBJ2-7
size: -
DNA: TGTGCCAGCCTCTTCTGGCCCCGGGCCTACGAGCAGTACTTC
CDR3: CASLFWPRAYEQYF

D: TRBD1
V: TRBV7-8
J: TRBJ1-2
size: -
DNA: TGTGCCAGCAGCTTAGGAGACAGGGATTCTGGCTACACCTTC
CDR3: CASSLGDRDSGYTF

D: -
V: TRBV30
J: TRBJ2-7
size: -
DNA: TGTGCCTGGGGGGGTGGCAGGGGAAGGTCCTACGAGCAGTACTTC
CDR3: CAWGGGRGRSYEQYF

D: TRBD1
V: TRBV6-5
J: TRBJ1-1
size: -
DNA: TGTGCCAGCAGCGACAGGGGGCCAAGATACACTGAAGCTTTCTTT
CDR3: CASSDRGPRYTEAFF

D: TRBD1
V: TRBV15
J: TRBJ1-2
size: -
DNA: TGTGCCACCAGCAGAGATGGGGACAGGGGTATCGTTGACTATGGCTACACCTTC
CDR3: CATSRDGDRGIVDYGYTF

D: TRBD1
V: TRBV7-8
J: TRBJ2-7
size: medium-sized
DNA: TGTGCCAGCAGCTCGGAACCGGGACAGGGCTACGAGCAGTACTTC
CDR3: CASSSEPGQGYEQYF

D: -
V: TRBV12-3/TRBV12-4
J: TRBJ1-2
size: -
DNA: TGTGCCAGCAGTTTCCAAGGAGGCTATGGCTACACCTTC
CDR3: CASSFQGGYGYTF

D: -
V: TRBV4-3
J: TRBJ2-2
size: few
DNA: TGCGCCAGCAGCCAAGATTGGAGTAGCGGCACCGGGGAGCTGTTTTTT
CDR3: CASSQDWSSGTGELFF

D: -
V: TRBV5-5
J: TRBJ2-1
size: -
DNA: TGTGCCAGCAGCCCCCCGTATGGCAATGAGCAGTTCTTC
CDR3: CASSPPYGNEQFF

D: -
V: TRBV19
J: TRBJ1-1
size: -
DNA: TGTGCCAGTAGTATAGAGGCGGGGGACACTGAAGCTTTCTTT
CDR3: CASSIEAGDTEAFF

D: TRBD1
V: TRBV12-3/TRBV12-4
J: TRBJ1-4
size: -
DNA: TGTGCCAGCAGTCCTGGGACAGAACTGTTTTTT
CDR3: CASSPGTELFF

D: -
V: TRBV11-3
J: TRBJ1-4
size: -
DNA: TGTGCCAGCAGCTTAGAGGTTTCGGGGGACAAAGCTCCTAATGAAAAACTGTTTTTT
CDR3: CASSLEVSGDKAPNEKLFF

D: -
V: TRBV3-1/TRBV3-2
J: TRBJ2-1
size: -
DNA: TGTGCCAGCAGCCAAGTCCTGGACGGCTCCTACAATGAGCAGTTCTTC
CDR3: CASSQVLDGSYNEQFF

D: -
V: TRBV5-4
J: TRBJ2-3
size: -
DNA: TGTGCCAGCAGCTCGGACGATCAAAGGGGCCCAGATACGCAGTATTTT
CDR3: CASSSDDQRGPDTQYF

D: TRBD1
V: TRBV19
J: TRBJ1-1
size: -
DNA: TGTGCCAGTACTAGGGGACAGGGAAACACTGAAGCTTTCTTT
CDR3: CASTRGQGNTEAFF

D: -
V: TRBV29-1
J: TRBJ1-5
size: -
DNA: TGCAGCGTTGAAATCTCGCAGGATCAGCCCCAGCATTTT
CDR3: CSVEISQDQPQHF

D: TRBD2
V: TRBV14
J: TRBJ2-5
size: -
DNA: TGTGCCAGCAGCCAACTTGCTAGCGGCCGGGAGACCCAGTACTTC
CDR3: CASSQLASGRETQYF

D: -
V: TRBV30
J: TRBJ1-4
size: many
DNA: TGTGCCTGGCTTCAGGGGTACGAAAAACTGTTTTTT
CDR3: CAWLQGYEKLFF

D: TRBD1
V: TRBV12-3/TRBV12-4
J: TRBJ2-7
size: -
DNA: TGTGCCAGCAGTTCAGGACAGGGTTTCGAGCAGTACTTC
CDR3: CASSSGQGFEQYF

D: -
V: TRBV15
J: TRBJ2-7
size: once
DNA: TGTGCCACCAGCAGAGATCTCTCGGTTCGGTTTAGGCAGTACTTC
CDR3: CATSRDLSVRFRQYF

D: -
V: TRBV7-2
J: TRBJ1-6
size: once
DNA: TGTGCCAGCAGCCAATATAATTCACCCCTCCACTTT
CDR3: CASSQYNSPLHF

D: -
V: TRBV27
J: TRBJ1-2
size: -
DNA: TGTGCCAGCAGTTTATCCCCCCCCTCCGAAACAATTAGTGCTGGCTACACCTTC
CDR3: CASSLSPPSETISAGYTF

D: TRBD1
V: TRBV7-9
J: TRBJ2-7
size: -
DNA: TGTGCCAGCAGCAAAGGGGGGACAGGGGGCTACGAGCAGTACTTC
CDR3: CASSKGGTGGYEQYF

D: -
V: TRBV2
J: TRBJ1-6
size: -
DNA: TGTGCCAGCAGTGTGGGATATAATTCACCCCTCCACTTT
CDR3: CASSVGYNSPLHF

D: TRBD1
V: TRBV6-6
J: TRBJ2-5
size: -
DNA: TGTGCCAGCAGTTATTTCACAGGGGGCGCGAAGACCCAGTACTTC
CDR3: CASSYFTGGAKTQYF

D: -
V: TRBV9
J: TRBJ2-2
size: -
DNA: TGTGCCAGCAGCCCAAGGACACCGGCGAACACCGGGGAGCTGTTTTTT
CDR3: CASSPRTPANTGELFF

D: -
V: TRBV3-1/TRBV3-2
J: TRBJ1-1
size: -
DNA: TGTGCCAGCAGCCAAGCGGCAGGTCACACTGAAGCTTTCTTT
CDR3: CASSQAAGHTEAFF

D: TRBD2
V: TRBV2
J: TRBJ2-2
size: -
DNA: TGTGCCAGCAGCCGGGGGGGGAGGGAGCTGTTTTTT
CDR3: CASSRGGRELFF

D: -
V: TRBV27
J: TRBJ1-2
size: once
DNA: TGTGCCAGCAAAGACCTATCTTCTAACTATGGCTACACCTTC
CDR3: CASKDLSSNYGYTF

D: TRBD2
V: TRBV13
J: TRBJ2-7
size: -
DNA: TGTGCCAGCACCCTTCGGGGGGGCCGGAGTTTGGACTACGAGCAGTACTTC
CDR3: CASTLRGGRSLDYEQYF

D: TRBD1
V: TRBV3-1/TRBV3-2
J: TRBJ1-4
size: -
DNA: TGTGCCAGCAGCCAGCTACAGGGGTATAATGAAAAACTGTTTTTT
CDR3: CASSQLQGYNEKLFF

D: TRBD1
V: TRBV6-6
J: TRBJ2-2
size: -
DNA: TGTGCCAGCAGTCGGATTGGGACAGGAGATATCACCGGGGAGCTGTTTTTT
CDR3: CASSRIGTGDITGELFF

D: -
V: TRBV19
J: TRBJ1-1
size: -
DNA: TGTGCCAGTAGTATAAGCTGGGGGGCCACTGAAGCTTTCTTT
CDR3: CASSISWGATEAFF

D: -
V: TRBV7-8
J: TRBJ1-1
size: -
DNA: TGTGCCAGCAGCTTAGATTGGGGTGACACTGAAGCTTTCTTT
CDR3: CASSLDWGDTEAFF

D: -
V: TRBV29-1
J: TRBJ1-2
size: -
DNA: TGCAGCGTCGGAAGCCAAGGTGGCTACACCTTC
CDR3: CSVGSQGGYTF

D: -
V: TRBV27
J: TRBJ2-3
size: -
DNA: TGTGCCAGCAGTCCCAACACGGATGGAGATACGCAGTATTTT
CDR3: CASSPNTDGDTQYF

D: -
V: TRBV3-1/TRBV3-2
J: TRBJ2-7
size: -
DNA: TGTGCCAGCAGCCCAGGGGGGCGGGGCCCTTCCTACGAGCAGTACTTC
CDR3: CASSPGGRGPSYEQYF

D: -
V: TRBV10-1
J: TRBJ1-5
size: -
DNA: TGCGCCAGCAGCGAACGGGACACGAGCAATCAGCCCCAGCATTTT
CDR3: CASSERDTSNQPQHF

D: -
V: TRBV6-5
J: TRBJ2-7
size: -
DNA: TGTGCCAGCAGTTATGGTGCAGGGCCGACTACCTACGAGCAGTACTTC
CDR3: CASSYGAGPTTYEQYF

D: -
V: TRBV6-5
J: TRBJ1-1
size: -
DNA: TGTGCCAGCAGTTACACGGCAGACACTGAAGCTTTCTTT
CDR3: CASSYTADTEAFF

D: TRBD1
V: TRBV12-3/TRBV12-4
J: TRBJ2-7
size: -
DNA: TGTGCCAGCACCCCGGGACAGGGGAACGAGCAGTACTTC
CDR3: CASTPGQGNEQYF